This TCR beta chain stems from a study of T-cell reconstitution after alpha-beta-depleted transplantation in children (dated by TCRdb to between 2015 and 2016). Some background on the complete study: T-cell immune reconstitution after TCRalphabeta/CD19-depleted allogeneic hematopoietic cell transplantation in children was quantitatively tracked in the study by means of TCR repertoire profiling.

From a lookup of the germline V gene, CDR1 and CDR2 are MNHNS and SASEGT. The CDR3 runs 17 residues from the cysteine to the phenylalanine. Of the read, only the CDR3 DNA is kept; its 51 bases are in frame from base 1. After removal of 6 bases from V and 5 bases from J, the junction retains 13 bases not matched to a gene. Findings and caveats that apply to the study as a whole: The frequencies of hyperexpanded clones fell over the following months, and after one year, T-cell counts and TCRbeta diversity were mostly attributed to newly produced T cells. In some patients, the high TCRbeta diversity seen at day 60 was put down to recipient T cells and intrathymic progenitors that had survived conditioning. Apparently early alphabetaT-cell count recovery about two months after transplant reportedly relied on only several hundred rapidly expanded clones derived from non-depleted graft cells.

There are a few counts of this clonotype. This clone's antigen is unknown. The record has no base qualities; no much larger clone is one base away. Library construction relied on PCR. The instrument given in TCRdb is Illumina HiSeq 2500. TCR libraries were prepared with molecular barcoding, using unique molecular identifiers to normalize TCRbeta repertoire quantification. The raw public reads went through TCRdb reprocessing: fastp at Q25, MiXCR clone calling, in-frame beta chains kept. Identical CDR3 proteins give one entry, which carries the most common genes and DNA. The table for this sample lists about 200,000 distinct CDR3 sequences; 6.6% of them were counted only once. The ten largest account for more than 5.5% of the sample. The sample's treatment or condition label is to be understood as: allogeneic hematopoietic cell transplantation with graft depleted of TCRalphabeta T cells and CD19 B cells. Transplant recipients were children who received TCRalphabeta/CD19-depleted allogeneic hematopoietic cell grafts.

This clonotype was obtained from a boy between 2 and 15 years old with acute lymphoblastic leukemia, due to receive a stem cell transplant. The chain links TRBV6-1 with TRBJ2-1, and 10 junctional nucleotides match TRBD2. The material was PBMCs, obtained before TCRalphabeta/CD19-depleted stem cell transplant. The nucleotides are TGTGCCAGCAGCCTAGATCCCGGGACTAGCGTGAACAATGAGCAGTTCTTC. Translated, it reads CASSLDPGTSVNNEQFF.